The 13 T cell receptor beta chains listed next were all sequenced from one sample in a study of early T cells in non-severe SARS-CoV-2 infection. MiXCR, applied by TCRdb to the 5' RACE reads, yields one record per CDR3 protein. Here the sample spans tens of thousands of distinct CDR3 sequences, 7% to 10% being singletons. The material was whole blood, obtained at baseline. Receptor source: an adult who was a healthcare worker with PCR-confirmed SARS-CoV-2 infection or an uninfected control (not recorded which).

This clonotype was observed at least ten times. The chain combines TRBV20-1 with TRBJ2-3; the D is unclear. CDR1 DFQATT and CDR2 SNEGSKA come from the germline V gene (reference sequence). This CDR3 is 12 amino acids long. The V end lost 0 bases, the J end lost 5 bases, and 6 bases lay between the germline ends. CDR3: CSARDNRDTQYF. In DNA, the CDR3 is TGCAGTGCTAGAGATAACCGAGATACGCAGTATTTT.

In DNA, the CDR3 is TGTGCCAGCAGCAGACAGGCCAACACTGAAGCTTTCTTT. Its translation is CASSRQANTEAFF. The rearrangement joins TRBV6-2 or TRBV6-3 to TRBJ1-1; tentative D call: TRBD1 (6 bases). Trimming left V 6 bases short and J 2 bases short, with 10 bases between. The CDR3 is 13 residues long. Germline V gene sequence: CDR1 MNHEY, CDR2 SVGEGT.

This clonotype was recorded many times. J is TRBJ2-4 and V is TRBV10-3, with D perhaps TRBD2 (6 bases). Trimming stripped 0 bases from V and 7 bases from J, with 25 bases between. The CDR3 contains 19 residues. Germline lookup yields CDR1 ENHRY and CDR2 SYGVKD. CDR3 in DNA: TGTGCCATCAGTGAGTCGATAGCCACCGGGACTCCTGGCTGGAACATTCAGTACTTC. Translated: CAISESIATGTPGWNIQYF.

V usage is TRBV5-1 and J usage is TRBJ2-7, with D possibly TRBD2 on 5 matching bases. The CDR3 sequence is 15 residues long. From germline, CDR1 is SGHRS and CDR2 YFSETQ. V was trimmed by 0 bases and J by 0 bases, leaving 10 bases between them. The DNA for the CDR3 is TGCGCCAGCAGCTTGGGGACTCCGAGCTCCTACGAGCAGTACTTC. It translates to CASSLGTPSSYEQYF.

A few counts support this clonotype. V and J are TRBV12-3 or TRBV12-4 and TRBJ2-2; the match to TRBD2 covers 9 bases. V gave up 3 bases and J gave up 0 bases; unmatched junction bases: 5. The CDR3 runs 17 residues. The CDR3 here is CASSFASGKANTGELFF. The CDR3, as DNA: TGTGCCAGCAGTTTCGCTAGCGGGAAGGCGAACACCGGGGAGCTGTTTTTT.

There are many counts of this clonotype. The CDR3 DNA reads TGTGCCGGGGAAGGGGGACTAGCTGGCTACACCTTC. Its translation is CAGEGGLAGYTF. This chain connects TRBV7-9 to TRBJ1-2, with D possibly TRBD1 on 6 matching bases. The ends were cut back, 11 bases at V and 7 bases at J, with 17 bases in the middle. There are 12 residues in the CDR3. The germline gives CDR1 SEHNR, CDR2 FQNEAQ (reference sequence).

Here the CDR3 reads CASAPGRVSTDTQYF. CDR3 in DNA: TGTGCTAGTGCCCCGGGGAGGGTTAGCACAGATACGCAGTATTTT. The V and J genes are TRBV12-5 and TRBJ2-3, with TRBD2 identical over 7 bases. In germline, CDR1 is LGHNT, CDR2 FRNRAP. Germline trimming cut 7 bases from V and 0 bases from J; bases unmatched to any gene: 7. This CDR3 is 15 amino acids long.

This clonotype turned up a few times. This chain links TRBV12-3 or TRBV12-4 with TRBJ1-5; TRBD1 agrees at 7 bases. The CDR3 totals 15 residues. V shed 5 bases and J 7 bases; nucleotides not matched to a gene: 11. The CDR3 region has the DNA TGTGCCAGCAGTCGTCTGGGGACAGCGACCCAGCCCCAGCATTTT. It is translated as CASSRLGTATQPQHF.

The chain joins TRBV6-2 or TRBV6-3 to TRBJ2-7; D gene uncertain. CDR3 length: 12 amino acids. Germline loops: CDR1 MNHEY, CDR2 SVGEGT. Trimming took off 6 bases at V and 6 bases at J, with 12 bases between the two ends. The CDR3 loop reads CASSSGPSEQYF. The CDR3, as DNA: TGTGCCAGCAGCTCGGGCCCTTCCGAGCAGTACTTC.

This clonotype was detected only a few times. The CDR3 coding sequence is TGTGCCAGCAGCCAAACAGGGGGCTTGAATTCACCCCTCCACTTT. The encoded protein is CASSQTGGLNSPLHF. The rearrangement links TRBV7-3 to TRBJ1-6; 9 bases match TRBD1. CDR1 is SGHTA, CDR2 FQGTGA, per germline. The CDR3 spans 15 residues. With V trimmed by 5 bases and J by 7 bases, 6 bases remained unmatched.

A few counts support this clonotype. The rearrangement joins TRBV30 to TRBJ1-2, with TRBD1 as a possible D gene (6 bases). Trimming stripped 1 base from V and 5 bases from J, with 11 bases between. CDR1 is GTSNPN and CDR2 is SVGIG in the germline V gene (reference sequence). The CDR3 is made up of 13 amino acids. The CDR3 DNA sequence: TGTGCCTGGAGTGAGACAGGAGTTTATGGCTACACCTTC. This codes for CAWSETGVYGYTF.

This clonotype has just one count. The V and J genes are TRBV5-5 and TRBJ2-5; a weak D match, TRBD2 (6 bases). V was clipped by 10 bases and J by 9 bases, with 22 bases between them. This CDR3 comprises 13 residues. Germline V gene lookup returns CDR1 SGHKS and CDR2 YYEKEE (reference sequence). CDR3: CAGGKDPDGAQYF. CDR3 DNA: TGTGCCGGAGGGAAGGACCCCGACGGGGCCCAGTACTTC.

This clonotype occurred many times. V and J are TRBV7-9 and TRBJ1-1; a possible D gene is TRBD1 (6 bases). This CDR3 comprises 13 residues. Germline V gives CDR1 SEHNR, CDR2 FQNEAQ (reference sequence). Trimming removed 5 bases at V and 1 base at J, with 8 bases between. The CDR3 spells CASSRDKNTEAFF. The CDR3 DNA follows: TGTGCCAGCAGCCGGGACAAGAACACTGAAGCTTTCTTT.